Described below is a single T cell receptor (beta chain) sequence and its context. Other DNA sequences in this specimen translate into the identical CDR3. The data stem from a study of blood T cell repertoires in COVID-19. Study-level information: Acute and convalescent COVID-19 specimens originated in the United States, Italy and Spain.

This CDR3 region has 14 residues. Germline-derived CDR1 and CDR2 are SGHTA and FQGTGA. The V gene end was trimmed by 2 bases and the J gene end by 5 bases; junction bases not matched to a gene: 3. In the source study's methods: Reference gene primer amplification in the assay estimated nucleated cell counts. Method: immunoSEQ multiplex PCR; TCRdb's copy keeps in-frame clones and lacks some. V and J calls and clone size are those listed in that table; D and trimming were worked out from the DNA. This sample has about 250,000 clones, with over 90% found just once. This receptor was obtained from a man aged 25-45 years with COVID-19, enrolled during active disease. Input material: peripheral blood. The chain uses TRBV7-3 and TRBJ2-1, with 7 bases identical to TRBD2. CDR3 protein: CASSLGGVNNEQFF. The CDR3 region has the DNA TGTGCCAGCAGCTTAGGGGGGGTGAACAATGAGCAGTTCTTC.